This passage covers 10 T cell receptor beta chains from one sample sequenced in a study of shared clonotypes between healthy human individuals. CD45RO negativity and positive selection for CCR7 defined naive CD8 cells, a population that excluded terminally differentiated effector memory CD45RA+ cells. Assay: immunoSEQ multiplex PCR; the TCRdb copy retains only in-frame clones and omits some. The repertoire holds millions of clones, with about 95% as singletons. Input material: naive CD8+ T cells sorted from blood. The receptors shown here come from a man between 18 and 29 years old in good health.

This clone appeared a few times. This rearrangement joins TRBV9 to TRBJ1-3, with D unresolved. V lost 0 bases to trimming and J lost 7 bases, with 11 bases between them. The V gene's germline CDR1 is SGDLS and CDR2 YYNGEE. The CDR3 covers 14 residues. The DNA of the CDR3 is TGTGCCAGCAGCGTAGAAGGCACTCGGAACACCATATATTTT. This sequence encodes CASSVEGTRNTIYF.

Details on this clone: Other DNA sequences in the sample encode the same CDR3. The chain joins TRBV2 to TRBJ1-1; D ambiguous. The V end was cut by 0 bases, the J end by 0 bases, with 5 bases between. The CDR3 spans 14 residues. Germline V lookup: CDR1 SNHLY, CDR2 FYNNEI. CDR3 bases: TGTGCCAGCAGTGAAGCTCGGGTGAACACTGAAGCTTTCTTT. It translates to CASSEARVNTEAFF.

The chain recombines TRBV6-5 with TRBJ2-7; possibly TRBD2 for D (6 bases). This CDR3 contains 14 residues. Trimming left V 6 bases short and J 7 bases short, with 19 bases between. The germline V gene has CDR1 MNHEY and CDR2 SVGAGI. The CDR3 reads CASSPGTPLGEQYF. The CDR3 region has the DNA TGTGCCAGCAGCCCCGGGACTCCTTTGGGGGAGCAGTACTTC.

This rearrangement joins TRBV4-3 to TRBJ2-3; the D call may be TRBD1 or TRBD2 (5 bases each). The CDR3 is 17 residues long. Trimming stripped 0 bases from V and 4 bases from J, with 17 bases between. Germline CDR1 reads LGHNA; CDR2 reads YSLEER. DNA for the CDR3: TGCGCCAGCAGCCAAGACATTGGGGGACCTTACGCAGATACGCAGTATTTT. This translates into CASSQDIGGPYADTQYF.

J is TRBJ2-1 and V is TRBV5-1; D gene unclear. V lost 0 bases and J lost 6, with 13 bases in between. The CDR3 is made up of 15 amino acids. CDR1 and CDR2 from the germline V gene are SGHRS and YFSETQ. The CDR3 loop is CASSLGSTSGNEQFF. The DNA of the CDR3 is TGCGCCAGCAGCTTGGGGTCTACGTCGGGCAATGAGCAGTTCTTC.

The rearrangement joins TRBV27 to TRBJ2-2, with D perhaps TRBD1 (5 bases). CDR1 is MNHEY and CDR2 is SMNVEV in the germline V gene (reference sequence). The CDR3 extends over 17 amino acids. Trimming shortened V by 2 bases and J by 1 base, and 14 bases separated the two germline ends. The chain's CDR3 is CASSLRVWTMNTGELFF. The CDR3, as DNA: TGTGCCAGCAGTTTAAGGGTTTGGACAATGAACACCGGGGAGCTGTTTTTT.

The gene calls are TRBV6-1 and TRBJ1-3; 7 bases line up with TRBD1. V trimming: 6 bases; J trimming: 4 bases; junction bases outside the gene matches: 6. The CDR3 runs 14 residues. Germline CDR1 is MNHNS and CDR2 is SASEGT. CDR3 loop: CASRTGIGGNTIYF. CDR3 DNA: TGTGCCAGCAGGACAGGGATTGGGGGAAACACCATATATTTT.

V usage is TRBV6-1 and J usage is TRBJ2-4; no reliable D call. Germline V lookup: CDR1 MNHNS, CDR2 SASEGT. The V end was cut by 2 bases, the J end by 0 bases, with 11 bases between. The CDR3 loop spans 16 amino acids. The CDR3, as DNA: TGTGCCAGCAGTGAATTTATGAGGTCAGCCAAAAACATTCAGTACTTC. It is translated as CASSEFMRSAKNIQYF.

The CDR3: CASSLEAGTGNTIYF. The CDR3 nucleotides read TGTGCCAGCAGCTTAGAAGCAGGGACAGGAAACACCATATATTTT. This sequence joins TRBV11-2 and TRBJ1-3; tentatively, D is TRBD1 (6 bases). Germline-derived CDR1 and CDR2 are SGHAT and FQNNGV. The CDR3 runs 15 residues. V lost 0 bases, J lost 4 bases, and 10 bases lay in between.

In the case of this clone: The conserved closing phenylalanine or tryptophan is absent in this CDR3, likely reflecting a read error. The genes are TRBV27 and TRBJ1-2; 8 nucleotides agree with TRBD1. Germline V gives CDR1 MNHEY, CDR2 SMNVEV (reference sequence). V shed 3 bases and J 5 bases; nucleotides not matched to a gene: 5. CDR3 length: 14 residues. The DNA for the CDR3 is TGTGCCAGCAGTTTGAGACAGGGGCAATATGGCTACACCCTC. It is translated as CASSLRQGQYGYTL.